Presented here are 13 T cell receptor beta chains from one specimen sequenced in a study of T cell repertoires in cytomegalovirus infection. These receptors have no known antigen. TCRdb re-called the reads through MiXCR, storing one row per CDR3 protein. Found here are tens of thousands of distinct CDR3 sequences, about 42% of them singletons; the top ten hold just under 95%. The source was CD8+ T cells from cultured PBMCs, collected from culture after CMV antigen stimulation. Receptors were obtained from a human donor in good health (CMV status not recorded). Some clones in this sample may be carry-over from other donors' samples.

This clonotype was seen only a few times. The chain joins TRBV12-3 or TRBV12-4 to TRBJ1-5, with 9 bases matching TRBD1. The length of the CDR3 is 14 residues. With V trimmed by 5 bases and J by 7 bases, 6 bases remained unmatched. The CDR3 region has the DNA TGTGCCAGCAGTCTAGGGACAGGGATCCAGCCCCAGCATTTT. Translation gives CASSLGTGIQPQHF.

V usage is TRBV4-3 and J usage is TRBJ1-6; D uncertain. There are 16 residues in the CDR3. The germline gives CDR1 LGHNA, CDR2 YSLEER. The ends were cut back, 0 bases at V and 5 bases at J, with 11 bases in the middle. The CDR3 spells CASSQDLGTNNSPLHF. The CDR3 DNA reads TGCGCCAGCAGCCAAGATTTGGGCACCAATAATTCACCCCTCCACTTT.

The chain recombines TRBV6-2 or TRBV6-3 with TRBJ1-2; D is possibly TRBD1 (6 bases). The CDR3 spans 13 residues. V lost 1 base to trimming and J lost 8 bases, with 11 bases between them. The germline V gene has CDR1 MNHEY and CDR2 SVGEGT. In nucleotides, the CDR3 is TGTGCCAGCAGTTACTGGGACACTTCAGGCTACACCTTC. Translated: CASSYWDTSGYTF.

V usage is TRBV7-9 and J usage is TRBJ2-1, with 7 bases lining up with TRBD2. The CDR3 contains 13 residues. The germline V gene has CDR1 SEHNR and CDR2 FQNEAQ (reference sequence). The V segment lost 6 bases and the J segment 6 bases; nucleotides outside the gene matches: 5. For the CDR3, the DNA is TGTGCCAGCAGGATAGCGGGCCCCAATGAGCAGTTCTTC. Its protein is CASRIAGPNEQFF.

This chain joins TRBV19 and TRBJ1-4; a weak D match, TRBD1 (5 bases). CDR3 length: 15 residues. With 4 bases removed from V and 0 bases from J, the gap between germline ends came to 9 bases. Germline V gene sequence: CDR1 LNHDA, CDR2 SQIVND (reference sequence). CDR3 region: CASSTGISTNEKLFF. CDR3 nucleotides: TGTGCCAGTAGTACAGGGATATCAACTAATGAAAAACTGTTTTTT.

The V gene is TRBV5-1, the J gene TRBJ1-1; D remains unclear. CDR3 length: 15 residues. Per the germline V gene, CDR1 is SGHRS and CDR2 is YFSETQ. V lost 4 bases and J lost 1, with 14 bases in between. CDR3 residues: CASSPITDGNTEAFF. In DNA form, the CDR3 reads TGCGCCAGCAGCCCCATAACAGACGGGAACACTGAAGCTTTCTTT.

The V gene is TRBV7-3, the J gene TRBJ2-7; 10 bases agree with TRBD1. Germline loops: CDR1 SGHTA, CDR2 FQGTGA. The length of the CDR3 is 17 residues. J lost 1 base, V lost 5 bases, and 11 bases had no gene match. CDR3: CASSLRADRGPSYEQYF. The DNA for the CDR3 is TGTGCCAGCAGCCTACGCGCCGACAGGGGGCCATCCTACGAGCAGTACTTC.

This chain uses TRBV11-2 with TRBJ2-5; 10 bases line up with TRBD2. V lost 5 bases, J lost 0 bases, and 6 bases stayed unmatched. The length of the CDR3 is 16 residues. Germline loops: CDR1 SGHAT, CDR2 FQNNGV. The CDR3 region is CASSEGLAPNQETQYF. CDR3 sequence (DNA): TGTGCCAGCAGCGAGGGACTAGCGCCGAACCAAGAGACCCAGTACTTC. The full variable domain, completed using reference TRBV11-2 and TRBJ2-5, is EAGVAQSPRYKIIEKRQSVAFWCNPISGHATLYWYQQILGQGPKLLIQFQNNGVVDDSQLPKDRFSAERLKGVDSTLKIQPAKLEDSAVYLCASSEGLAPNQETQYFGPGTRLLVL.

This CDR3 reads CASSEGSGNNSPLHF. CDR3 in DNA: TGTGCCAGCAGTGAAGGCTCGGGGAACAATTCACCCCTCCACTTT. This chain joins TRBV2 and TRBJ1-6, with D uncertain. The V end was cut by 1 base, the J end by 7 bases, with 11 bases between. Germline V lookup: CDR1 SNHLY, CDR2 FYNNEI. The CDR3 consists of 15 residues.

This clonotype was recorded at least ten times. The gene calls are TRBV4-2 and TRBJ1-5; 8 bases are shared with TRBD1. Trimming took 0 bases from V and 6 from J; bases not matched to a gene: 7. In germline, CDR1 is LGHNA, CDR2 YNFKEQ. The CDR3 has 16 amino acids. This CDR3 reads CASSQETGQGSQPQHF. In DNA form, the CDR3 reads TGTGCCAGCAGCCAAGAAACCGGACAGGGCAGTCAGCCCCAGCATTTT.

The J gene is TRBJ2-7, the V gene TRBV23-1, with D possibly matching TRBD2 (5 bases). TRBV23-1 is an ORF, and what it does is uncertain. The CDR3 loop spans 17 amino acids. Trimming pared 0 bases from V and 5 bases from J, leaving 20 bases between. CDR3 in DNA: TGCGCCAGCAGTCAATCGAGGGAGAAGAACAGTTGCGACGAGCAGTACTTC. It codes for CASSQSREKNSCDEQYF.

As concerns this clonotype: The CDR3 carries no conserved terminal phenylalanine or tryptophan, so it likely arises from a read error. The genes are TRBV12-3 or TRBV12-4 and TRBJ1-5, with 10 bases fitting TRBD1. The CDR3 has 14 residues. V lost 5 bases to trimming and J lost 7 bases; unmatched junction nucleotides: 5. DNA of the CDR3: TGTGCCAGCAGTCGCGGACAGGGGGAACAGCCCCAGCATCTT. This codes for CASSRGQGEQPQHL.

The V gene is TRBV4-1, the J gene TRBJ2-3; TRBD1 agrees at 8 bases. This CDR3 is 15 amino acids long. Unmatched junction bases numbered 2, after V lost 2 bases and J lost 1 base. Germline V gives CDR1 MGHRA, CDR2 YSYEKL. The CDR3 sequence: CASSQSGGGTDTQYF. The DNA for the CDR3 is TGCGCCAGCAGCCAATCAGGGGGCGGCACAGATACGCAGTATTTT.